This TCR beta chain was recovered during a study of early T cells in non-severe SARS-CoV-2 infection. Study outcomes and limitations: There was a bias toward anti-spike CD8 responses in VDJdb matching, which missed private and CD4 specificities.

Attachment of unique molecular identifiers was made to individual cDNA molecules. MiXCR, run by TCRdb on the 5' RACE reads, gives a single entry per CDR3 protein. The sample has under 85,000 distinct CDR3 sequences, around 15% seen once; the top ten hold approximately 11%. Per the germline V gene, CDR1 is SQVTM and CDR2 is ANQGSEA. Trimming shortened V by 6 bases and J by 2 bases, and 11 bases separated the two germline ends. The CDR3 spans 12 residues. With regard to this clonotype: Its antigen remains unknown.

The sequence derives from an adult who was a healthcare worker with PCR-confirmed SARS-CoV-2 infection or an uninfected control (not recorded which). This chain joins TRBV29-1 and TRBJ2-7, with D possibly being TRBD1 (5 bases). Sequenced material: whole blood. For the CDR3, the DNA is TGCAGCGTCGAGACAGCCACCTACGAGCAGTACTTC. This gives the protein CSVETATYEQYF.